This T cell receptor beta chain derives from a study of tumor-infiltrating lymphocytes in localized non-small cell lung cancer. Concerning this clone: The antigen is undetermined.

Only in-frame clones appear in the TCRdb table, and some are missing; sequencing was by immunoSEQ multiplex PCR. The sample records roughly 7,200 clones, about two thirds being singletons. Study outcomes and limitations: Available tissue quantity limited TCR sequencing to a patient subset.

CDR1 MNHEY and CDR2 SMNVEV come from the germline V gene (reference sequence). The ends lost 5 bases at V and 1 base at J; junction bases unmatched: 10. This CDR3 region has 17 residues. The V call is TRBV27, the J call TRBJ2-2; 7 positions agree with TRBD2. Sequenced material: lung tumor tissue. The sequence was collected from a human donor with non-small cell lung cancer. This CDR3 is CASSALGGRKNTGELFF. CDR3 nucleotide sequence: TGTGCCAGCAGTGCCCTGGGGGGGAGAAAGAACACCGGGGAGCTGTTTTTT.